This section outlines one T cell receptor (beta chain) sequence together with its context. Its matching antigen is unknown. This specimen comes from a study of cytomegalovirus exposure and HLA in healthy donors. Study-wide findings and caveats: The classifier reportedly diagnosed cytomegalovirus status with high specificity and sensitivity. In an earlier analysis, most TCR beta V segments were productive about 87% or about 30% of the time. An Asian-associated ancestry cluster reportedly showed fewer N-insertions than the roughly 670-donor mean in a later analysis.

The primer mix had 60 Vbeta and 13 Jbeta primers. Clones were read by immunoSEQ multiplex PCR, and TCRdb kept only the in-frame ones, dropping some. The sample includes 200,000 to 250,000 clones, 76% of them seen just once. The CDR3 has 13 residues. Germline V gives CDR1 MNHEY, CDR2 SVGAGI. After removal of 8 bases from V and 6 bases from J, the junction contained 8 bases not matched to a gene. The sequence derives from a man aged 18 to 30 in good health and CMV-seronegative. The sample taken for sequencing was PBMCs. The rearrangement joins TRBV6-5 to TRBJ2-7; 9 positions match TRBD2. DNA of the CDR3: TGTGCCAGCCATGGTAATAGCGGGAGCGAGCAGTACTTC. Its translation: CASHGNSGSEQYF.